These T cell receptor beta chains were read from a single sample in a study of CD8 T cells in Susac syndrome. Each CDR3 protein is one row after TCRdb ran MiXCR on the immunoSEQ multiplex PCR reads. Among about 130,000 distinct CDR3 sequences listed, roughly 80% were seen once. What was sequenced was CD8+ T cells from PBMCs. All receptors derive from a human donor with multiple sclerosis. CDR3s leave out the opening cysteine and the closing phenylalanine or tryptophan. Fields, in order: J gene, clone size, V gene, CDR3 protein. Size tells how often a clone was seen (once, few, many) or the class of an expanded clone, and some rows leave it out.

j_gene: TRBJ2-1
abundance: few
v_gene: TRBV4-1
CDR3aa: ASSQDGSSYNEQF

j_gene: TRBJ1-4
abundance: few
v_gene: TRBV5-4
CDR3aa: ASSSDTTNEKLF

j_gene: TRBJ2-5
abundance: .
v_gene: TRBV12-3/TRBV12-4
CDR3aa: ASSFFRQETQY

j_gene: TRBJ2-1
abundance: .
v_gene: TRBV6-4
CDR3aa: ASSDSIGDEQF

j_gene: TRBJ2-1
abundance: .
v_gene: TRBV12-3/TRBV12-4
CDR3aa: ASSSGQGYNEQF

j_gene: TRBJ1-3
abundance: .
v_gene: TRBV12-3/TRBV12-4
CDR3aa: ASSLVWEASGNTIY

j_gene: TRBJ2-7
abundance: .
v_gene: TRBV28
CDR3aa: ASSFPILGQEPYEQY

j_gene: TRBJ1-1
abundance: .
v_gene: TRBV19
CDR3aa: ASSTTPGQGNTEAF

j_gene: TRBJ1-5
abundance: .
v_gene: TRBV7-3
CDR3aa: ASSRQGNQPQH

j_gene: TRBJ2-1
abundance: once
v_gene: TRBV28
CDR3aa: ASSLGWGVGEQF

j_gene: TRBJ1-5
abundance: .
v_gene: TRBV5-6
CDR3aa: ASSYATGGNQPQH

j_gene: TRBJ1-2
abundance: once
v_gene: TRBV4-2
CDR3aa: ASSQDWDENNYGYT

j_gene: TRBJ1-1
abundance: .
v_gene: TRBV7-9
CDR3aa: ASSPTGQGRTEAF

j_gene: TRBJ1-1
abundance: .
v_gene: TRBV5-6
CDR3aa: ASSPTGYDGWRTEAF

j_gene: TRBJ1-4
abundance: .
v_gene: TRBV30
CDR3aa: AWGRGLREKLF

j_gene: TRBJ2-1
abundance: .
v_gene: TRBV9
CDR3aa: ASSVVSAVHSYNEQF

j_gene: TRBJ2-1
abundance: .
v_gene: TRBV29-1
CDR3aa: SARGDSISMNEQF

j_gene: TRBJ1-1
abundance: .
v_gene: TRBV7-8
CDR3aa: ASSLEGRGGGMNTEAF

j_gene: TRBJ2-1
abundance: once
v_gene: TRBV7-2
CDR3aa: ASSSPTSPGGNEQF

j_gene: TRBJ1-2
abundance: .
v_gene: TRBV19
CDR3aa: ASSTGLPDYGYT

j_gene: TRBJ2-2
abundance: .
v_gene: TRBV19
CDR3aa: ASSPGQGTPGELF

j_gene: TRBJ2-4
abundance: .
v_gene: TRBV27
CDR3aa: ASSLSFLAKNIQY

j_gene: TRBJ1-2
abundance: .
v_gene: TRBV7-9
CDR3aa: ASSPEGGYT

j_gene: TRBJ2-2
abundance: .
v_gene: TRBV27
CDR3aa: ASSLLGTGELF

j_gene: TRBJ1-6
abundance: .
v_gene: TRBV20-1
CDR3aa: SAGDRVESPLH

j_gene: TRBJ1-2
abundance: .
v_gene: TRBV11-2
CDR3aa: ASSPITPRLNYGYT

j_gene: TRBJ1-2
abundance: .
v_gene: TRBV2
CDR3aa: ASSDTGRPIYGYT

j_gene: TRBJ2-7
abundance: .
v_gene: TRBV30
CDR3aa: AWTGASYEQY

j_gene: TRBJ2-1
abundance: .
v_gene: TRBV7-8
CDR3aa: ASSLPLSSGSGDEQF

j_gene: TRBJ1-1
abundance: .
v_gene: TRBV15
CDR3aa: ATSRRGIEAF

j_gene: TRBJ1-1
abundance: .
v_gene: TRBV13
CDR3aa: ASSFNRGLGTEAF

j_gene: TRBJ2-1
abundance: .
v_gene: TRBV4-3
CDR3aa: ASSQVGDHYNEQF

j_gene: TRBJ2-1
abundance: once
v_gene: TRBV24-1
CDR3aa: ATSDYDEQF

j_gene: TRBJ2-2
abundance: once
v_gene: TRBV6-5
CDR3aa: ASSYPSVTHYDRVATGELF

j_gene: TRBJ1-2
abundance: .
v_gene: TRBV7-6
CDR3aa: ASSPNPDSPYRHT

j_gene: TRBJ1-2
abundance: .
v_gene: TRBV27
CDR3aa: ASGLLGDRGYT

j_gene: TRBJ2-1
abundance: .
v_gene: TRBV24-1
CDR3aa: ATSDHRQGAGYNEQF

j_gene: TRBJ2-1
abundance: .
v_gene: TRBV20-1
CDR3aa: SASARGLRYEQF

j_gene: TRBJ2-5
abundance: once
v_gene: TRBV20-1
CDR3aa: SARDNQLSETQY

j_gene: TRBJ1-2
abundance: .
v_gene: TRBV12-3/TRBV12-4
CDR3aa: ASSASWDRTNYGYT

j_gene: TRBJ2-7
abundance: .
v_gene: TRBV5-1
CDR3aa: ASSPISSPIYEQY

j_gene: TRBJ2-3
abundance: .
v_gene: TRBV7-3
CDR3aa: ASSRGQGGGDTQY

j_gene: TRBJ2-3
abundance: .
v_gene: TRBV6-1
CDR3aa: ASVRAGGTDTQY

j_gene: TRBJ2-7
abundance: .
v_gene: TRBV28
CDR3aa: ASSRAMGVALYEQY

j_gene: TRBJ2-1
abundance: .
v_gene: TRBV6-1
CDR3aa: ASSVGLTYNEQF

j_gene: TRBJ2-7
abundance: .
v_gene: TRBV28
CDR3aa: ASSYPGQGPSLEQY

j_gene: TRBJ2-5
abundance: .
v_gene: TRBV28
CDR3aa: ASSLRLPGALETQY

j_gene: TRBJ2-2
abundance: .
v_gene: TRBV12-3/TRBV12-4
CDR3aa: ASSFLGTVFGELF

j_gene: TRBJ2-1
abundance: .
v_gene: TRBV7-9
CDR3aa: ASSGAYGEGIYNEQF

j_gene: TRBJ2-5
abundance: .
v_gene: TRBV7-9
CDR3aa: ASSATVTESQETQY

j_gene: TRBJ1-5
abundance: .
v_gene: TRBV3-1
CDR3aa: ASSQDYPGQGVQPQH

j_gene: TRBJ2-6
abundance: .
v_gene: TRBV2
CDR3aa: ASSALDSGANVLT

j_gene: TRBJ2-5
abundance: .
v_gene: TRBV2
CDR3aa: ASSEALLGPGPGEAQY

j_gene: TRBJ2-1
abundance: few
v_gene: TRBV7-9
CDR3aa: ASSLPDRDEQF

j_gene: TRBJ2-5
abundance: once
v_gene: TRBV19
CDR3aa: ASSMDGEETQY